The T cell receptor beta chain described here comes from a study of shared clonotypes between healthy human individuals (dated by TCRdb to about 2020). Study-wide context: Two women and a few men aged 18 to 49 years were included in the cohort. To increase sequencing depth and limit assay-specific biases, different laboratories used diverse techniques to prepare libraries and sequence TCR repertoires. Per donor, leukapheresis produced somewhere between about 0.9 and 9.5 billion PBMCs. To estimate repertoire size and how much clonotype sharing occurs between individuals, the study deeply sequenced the blood TCR repertoires of roughly 5 healthy adults. What the study reported, not specific to this receptor: Pairwise subsampling indicated that sequencing depth was expected to affect the degree of clonotype sharing among donors. The small number of donors limited the genetic and exposure-history diversity represented. Sampling was limited to blood, and TCR repertoires in tissue likely differ from TCR repertoires in blood.

Notes on this clone: Which antigen it targets is not known. No base qualities exist here, and no much larger clone lies one base off it.

Using the deep immunoSEQ assay, multiplex PCR amplified TCR CDR3 regions from genomic DNA. Extracted genomic DNA from each cell subset was spread evenly across all wells of several immunoSEQ 96-well plates, with each plate serving as a replicate. For unsorted PBMC, roughly 330 ng of genomic DNA, equivalent to around 30,000 T cell genomes, went into each replicate PCR. Ten immunoSEQ deep assay plates were used to sequence unsorted PBMC genomic DNA. Purified libraries were measured with a Qubit 3.0 fluorometer, size-checked on a Bioanalyzer 2100, and measured again with the KAPA Library Quantification kit. Every immunoSEQ 96-well plate was sequenced on a dedicated single-read 150-cycle Illumina NextSeq 550 flow cell. In the authors' own workflow: Because only junctional sequences without quality scores were contained in the immunoSEQ output, filtering matching that applied to full-length reads could not be performed. Sequences were annotated with PyIR, a Python wrapper for IgBLAST v1.9, and V/J genes and CDR3 were assigned using IMGT germline references. Any read was removed if the V/J assignment was weak (E-value above 1e-6), the CDR3 was missing, or the read contained stop codons, out-of-frame junctions, or ambiguous translated residues. V3J clonotypes were defined by identical inferred V gene, J gene, and CDR3 amino acid sequence. Percentage overlap between repertoires was calculated by dividing the number of shared unique clonotypes by the size of the smaller repertoire. Richness of each repertoire was evaluated using RTK rarefaction, the Chao1 estimator, and Recon v2.1 estimates of unobserved clonotypes. In TCRdb, the immuneACCESS table is reduced to in-frame sequences with V and J assigned. These tables do not hold every clone; where another copy was compared, an unresolved V gene accounts for under half, and the others remain unexplained. V, J and clone size reflect that table, while D and trimming were determined from the DNA. This sample is represented by fewer than 650,000 clones; less than 80% of them were singletons. The top ten clonotypes cover roughly 13% of the sample.

The donors were healthy, HIV-negative adults with no recently reported acute infections or vaccinations. Every donor was a Caucasian adult living in Nashville, Tennessee, USA. For unsorted samples, tens of millions of PBMCs were counted, and genomic DNA was extracted using the QIAamp DNA Blood Mini kit. After blood collection by leukapheresis, PBMCs were isolated using Ficoll-Histopaque density gradient centrifugation and then cryopreserved in the vapor phase of liquid nitrogen. Ends trimmed: V by 0 bases, J by 5 bases; bases unmatched to a gene: 8. The germline V gene supplies CDR1 SGDLS and CDR2 YYNGEE. The CDR3 starts with the cysteine, ends with the phenylalanine, and has 17 residues. The read is trimmed to its CDR3 DNA, 51 bases read in frame from base 1.

This receptor was identified in a woman aged 40 to 50 in good health. Some clones in this sample may be carry-over from other donors' samples. Sequences were obtained from PBMCs. This chain is built from TRBV9 and TRBJ2-5; 12 central nucleotides agree with TRBD2. The DNA reads TGTGCCAGCAGCGTAGGAGGACTAGCGGGATTAGGGGAGACCCAGTACTTC. This sequence encodes CASSVGGLAGLGETQYF.